This TCR beta chain was sequenced for a study of T cell repertoires in cytomegalovirus infection. About the study: The public TCR beta signatures pointed to both CMV infection and matching HLA type.

TCRdb redid the calling of the reads with MiXCR, one entry per CDR3 protein. The top ten hold roughly an eighth of the sample, which has about 450,000 distinct CDR3 sequences, roughly 31% seen once. The germline V and J ends were trimmed by 4 bases and 0 bases, with 12 bases remaining between them. Germline V gene sequence: CDR1 SGHVS, CDR2 FNYEAQ. This CDR3 contains 16 residues. Sequencing was performed on PBMCs. This chain links TRBV7-6 with TRBJ1-4; a possible D gene is TRBD1 (6 bases). The receptor's source is a human donor in good health (CMV status not recorded). Some clones in this sample may be carry-over from other donors' samples. The CDR3 here is CASSSGQTTTNEKLFF. CDR3 DNA: TGTGCCAGCAGCTCAGGACAGACCACAACTAATGAAAAACTGTTTTTT.